This T cell receptor (beta chain) appears in the sequencing data of a study of CD4 T cells in relation to SARS-CoV-2 and coronaviruses. Across the study: After roughly ten days of antigen culture, PBMC TCR beta CDR3s were sequenced. Controls used an HIV-1 Nef peptide pool or no peptide. Overall study results and limits: Crossreactivity was assessed only for spike protein, not other viral proteins.

On this clone itself: No antigen is known for it.

Unexposed donor CD4+ T cells date from about 2011-2018, before the COVID-19 pandemic. Isolation of CD4+ T cells took place after less than 11 days in culture. Cells permitting, SARS-CoV-2 S/N and four cold-coronavirus spikes were tested on unexposed-donor CD4+ T cells. Germline V gene lookup returns CDR1 PRHDT and CDR2 FYEKMQ (reference sequence). Trimming cost V 5 bases and J 10 bases, with 18 bases left between them. This CDR3 is built from 13 residues. Method: immunoSEQ multiplex PCR; TCRdb's copy keeps in-frame clones and lacks some. The sample lists tens of thousands of clones, 75% to 80% occurring once.

Sequencing used CD4+ T cells from PBMCs, cultured in vitro. This receptor was identified in a human donor in good health. The genes are TRBV13 and TRBJ2-7; the D is unclear. Written as DNA, the CDR3 is TGTGCCAGCAGCCCCCCAGGAGTAGTAGGTCAGTACTTC. Its translation: CASSPPGVVGQYF. Variable domain in full (rest from reference TRBV13 and TRBJ2-7): AAGVIQSPRHLIKEKRETATLKCYPIPRHDTVYWYQQGPGQDPQFLISFYEKMQSDKGSIPDRFSAQQFSDYHSELNMSSLELGDSALYFCASSPPGVVGQYFGPGTRLTVT.